This T cell receptor beta chain was sequenced in a study of control samples from healthy donors and cancer patients. CDR3 length: 15 amino acids. Germline values: CDR1 WSHSY, CDR2 SAAADI. Trimming pared 5 bases from V and 2 bases from J, leaving 16 bases between. Some clones are missing from TCRdb's copy, which holds only in-frame ones; the method was immunoSEQ multiplex PCR. The sample has 100,000 to 150,000 clones, approximately 92% seen once. The source of this sequence is a woman aged 45-60 years in good health. The V gene is TRBV10-2, the J gene TRBJ2-7; D might be TRBD2 (7 bases). The sequenced material came from blood. For the CDR3, the DNA is TGCGCCAGCAGTTTTTCGGGGGGCCTAACCTACGAGCAGTACTTC. Its translation is CASSFSGGLTYEQYF.